These 13 T cell receptor beta chains share one sample of origin, sequenced in a study of OX40 agonist ivuxolimab in advanced cancers. The library was produced with the immunoSEQ multiplex PCR assay. This immuneACCESS table, as held by TCRdb, lists in-frame sequences with V and J called but not all clones. Of the missing ones, under half trace to an unresolved V gene in checked studies; the others have no known cause. The sample profile shows 60,000 to 85,000 clones; approximately 80% of them were found once. Around 6.6% of the sample lies in the top ten. The sequencing here drew on CD4+ or CD8+ T cells sorted from blood, taken in a trial of the OX40 agonist ivuxolimab. The receptors were gathered from an adult with an advanced solid tumor such as melanoma, head and neck, liver or kidney cancer.

This chain joins TRBV10-3 and TRBJ2-3; 11 nucleotides match TRBD2. Looked up from germline, CDR1 is ENHRY and CDR2 is SYGVKD. V dropped 6 bases and J dropped 1; count of bases not matched to a gene: 6. The CDR3 sequence is 16 residues long. The CDR3 protein is CAIRATSGGGTDTQYF. The CDR3 coding sequence is TGTGCCATCAGAGCCACTAGCGGGGGCGGCACAGATACGCAGTATTTT.

The chain is built from TRBV10-3 and TRBJ1-6; the D gene is possibly TRBD1 (5 bases). V was clipped by 0 bases and J by 5 bases, with 14 bases between them. The germline V gene encodes CDR1 ENHRY and CDR2 SYGVKD. This CDR3 has 17 amino acids. The CDR3: CAISESPGGVNNSPLHF. The CDR3 DNA sequence: TGTGCCATCAGTGAGTCACCCGGGGGGGTCAATAATTCACCCCTCCACTTT.

V usage is TRBV11-2 and J usage is TRBJ1-4; D remains ambiguous. Germline CDR1 SGHAT, CDR2 FQNNGV. V was cut by 4 bases and J by 6 bases, with 9 bases left in between. The CDR3 consists of 13 residues. CDR3: CASSWTQHEKLFF. For the CDR3, the DNA is TGTGCCAGCAGCTGGACTCAGCATGAAAAACTGTTTTTT.

The chain has TRBV7-2 and TRBJ1-6, with D tentatively TRBD1 (5 bases). V was shortened by 2 bases and J by 7 bases, with 15 bases between the two germline ends. Germline CDR1 is SGHTA and CDR2 is FQGNSA. CDR3 length: 16 amino acids. CDR3 loop: CASSLFPGRVNSPLHF. The CDR3 DNA sequence: TGTGCCAGCAGCTTATTCCCCGGCAGGGTAAATTCACCCCTCCACTTT. The full variable domain, completed using reference TRBV7-2 and TRBJ1-6, is GAGVSQSPSNKVTEKGKDVELRCDPISGHTALYWYRQSLGQGLEFLIYFQGNSAPDKSGLPSDRFSAERTGGSVSTLTIQRTQQEDSAVYLCASSLFPGRVNSPLHFGNGTRLTVT.

The chain carries TRBV28 and TRBJ1-5; D might be TRBD1 (5 bases). CDR1 MDHEN and CDR2 SYDVKM come from the germline V gene. The CDR3 covers 14 residues. V lost 6 bases and J lost 3, with 12 bases in between. The CDR3 bases are TGTGCCAGCAGCCAGGGACGGTCCAATCAGCCCCAGCATTTT. This sequence encodes CASSQGRSNQPQHF.

The V and J genes are TRBV7-8 and TRBJ2-3; D not resolved. Germline lookup yields CDR1 SGHVS and CDR2 FQNEAQ. V was cut by 3 bases and J by 6 bases, with 16 bases left in between. The CDR3 runs 15 residues. Written as DNA, the CDR3 is TGTGCCAGCAGCTTCTCCAGTTATCGGACGGATACGCAGTATTTT. Protein sequence: CASSFSSYRTDTQYF.

The chain is built from TRBV5-5 and TRBJ2-4; 9 bases match TRBD2. The germline gives CDR1 SGHKS, CDR2 YYEKEE (reference sequence). With 1 base clipped from V and 7 bases from J, the junction kept 6 bases outside the gene matches. This CDR3 spans 15 amino acids. The CDR3 here is CASSLSLAGDNIQYF. CDR3 in DNA: TGTGCCAGCAGCTTGAGCTTAGCGGGAGACAACATTCAGTACTTC.

The rearrangement links TRBV5-1 to TRBJ1-2; 9 bases match TRBD1. The CDR3 extends over 16 amino acids. Losses at the gene ends were 6 bases for V and 5 bases for J; bases not matched to a gene: 14. Germline CDR1 reads SGHRS; CDR2 reads YFSETQ. The chain's CDR3 is CASTPGQGLVAYGYTF. Here the CDR3 DNA reads TGCGCCAGCACCCCGGGACAGGGCTTAGTCGCTTATGGCTACACCTTC.

V usage is TRBV2 and J usage is TRBJ1-5, with D unresolved. Germline values: CDR1 SNHLY, CDR2 FYNNEI. Trimming cost V 4 bases and J 2 bases, with 12 bases left between them. The CDR3 runs to 15 residues. The CDR3 region is CASSAGLRGNQPQHF. In DNA form, the CDR3 reads TGTGCCAGCAGTGCTGGTCTGAGGGGCAATCAGCCCCAGCATTTT.

The CDR3 DNA follows: TGTGCCAGCAGTGACTCGGGGCAGGGGAGACTAGGGGAGACCCAGTACTTC. Residues: CASSDSGQGRLGETQYF. The chain combines TRBV6-4 with TRBJ2-5; TRBD1 or TRBD2 may be the D gene (6 bases each). Per germline, CDR1 MRHNA and CDR2 SNTAGT. This CDR3 is built from 17 residues. The V gene lost 0 bases and the J gene lost 5 bases, with 19 bases spanning the gap.

The gene calls are TRBV7-6 and TRBJ2-4; 10 bases agree with TRBD2. CDR1 SGHVS and CDR2 FNYEAQ come from the germline V gene. The trim removed 1 base at V and 3 bases at J, leaving 9 bases unmatched. CDR3 size: 18 residues. This CDR3 is CASSLGVAGGLDKNIQYF. DNA for the CDR3: TGTGCCAGCAGCTTAGGGGTAGCGGGAGGATTGGACAAAAACATTCAGTACTTC.

The chain joins TRBV2 to TRBJ2-2; TRBD2 might be the D (7 bases). Looked up from germline, CDR1 is SNHLY and CDR2 is FYNNEI. V shed 9 bases and J shed 6 bases, with 14 bases lying between them. The CDR3 spans 13 residues. The CDR3 nucleotides read TGTGCCAGTTACCGAGGGGGGGCCGGGGAGCTGTTTTTT. It specifies CASYRGGAGELFF. The full variable domain, in which reference TRBV2 and TRBJ2-2 provide the parts outside the CDR3, is EPEVTQTPSHQVTQMGQEVILRCVPISNHLYFYWYRQILGQKVEFLVSFYNNEISEKSEIFDDQFSVERPDGSNFTLKIRSTKLEDSAMYFCASYRGGAGELFFGEGSRLTVL.

The rearrangement links TRBV7-2 to TRBJ2-7; 7 bases fit TRBD1. Germline assignment: CDR1 SGHTA and CDR2 FQGNSA. V was pared by 5 bases and J by 5 bases, with 9 bases of the junction left unmatched. The CDR3 spans 14 residues. This CDR3 reads CASSQRQGRNEQYF. The CDR3 nucleotides read TGTGCCAGCAGCCAGCGACAGGGCAGGAACGAGCAGTACTTC.